Here is one TCR beta chain with its context. Its antigen is not identified. A minimum of 7 million PBMCs was isolated per sample. Germline CDR1 and CDR2: SGDLS and YYNGEE. V lost 3 bases and J lost 1; bases outside the gene matches: 10. This CDR3 contains 18 residues. For the second PCR, which ran for roughly 7 to 11 cycles, a sample-barcoded 5' primer and a J-beta primer mix were used. Template switching added a 12-random-nucleotide identifier to every cDNA molecule. TCRdb re-derived calls from the 5' RACE reads in MiXCR, one entry per CDR3 protein. Of approximately 810,000 distinct CDR3 sequences detected, about 28% appear once; the ten largest clones hold 17%. This entry comes from a study of blood T cells in healthy people across ages. Study-wide results and caveats: Changes in expanded clonotypes were possibly confounded, as the CMV status of donors was unknown. Estimates of total diversity, which came from one million sequenced T cells, were considered to be underestimates.

The sequenced sample was blood. The chain links TRBV9 to TRBJ1-1, with TRBD1 matching 12 bases. The TCR comes from an elderly woman in good health. In DNA, the CDR3 is TGTGCCAGCAGCGCCGTCCCGGGACAGGGGGCGCGGAACACTGAAGCTTTCTTT. It specifies CASSAVPGQGARNTEAFF. Full variable domain (rest looked up from reference TRBV9 and TRBJ1-1): DSGVTQTPKHLITATGQRVTLRCSPRSGDLSVYWYQQSLDQGLQFLIQYYNGEERAKGNILERFSAQQFPDLHSELNLSSLELGDSALYFCASSAVPGQGARNTEAFFGQGTRLTVV.